This T cell receptor beta chain derives from a study of vaccination and CD4 T cells after COVID-19. Study details: The convalescents, six males and four females, included two who were Hispanic. Overlapping spike peptides of SARS-CoV-2, HCoV-NL63, HCoV-OC43 and HCoV-229E stimulated the cells.

The sample holds a few counts of this clonotype. Its antigen is not identified. Treatment noted: approximately 9-day PBMC culture with coronavirus spike peptide pools or control peptides (ViraFEST assay). Peptide pools at roughly 11 ug/ml stimulated about 1.8 million PBMCs per well with approximately 9.1 IU/ml IL-2. Oncomine TCR Beta short-read sequencing was applied to DNA from cultured CD4+ T cells. TCRdb redid the calling of the PCR reads with MiXCR, one entry per CDR3 protein. This table holds 9,900 or so distinct CDR3 sequences, 73% found once. V was shortened by 4 bases and J by 0 bases, with 16 bases between the two germline ends. CDR1 is MDHEN and CDR2 is SYDVKM in the germline V gene. This CDR3 has 17 residues.

The rearrangement joins TRBV28 to TRBJ1-5, with TRBD1 as a possible D gene (5 bases). The sequenced material came from CD4+ T cells from blood, cultured in vitro. This sequence was found in a human donor who had recovered from COVID-19. The CDR3 here is CASSSGPGLYSNQPQHF. DNA of the CDR3: TGTGCCAGCAGTTCCGGGCCGGGGCTTTATAGCAATCAGCCCCAGCATTTT.